These 28 T cell receptor beta chains were all obtained from the same sample, sequenced in a study of CD8+ T cells in alopecia areata. Isolated RNA was reverse transcribed into cDNA used as the sequencing template. Here immunoSEQ multiplex PCR was the method, and the copy in TCRdb shows in-frame clones only, minus some. The profile shows around 250,000 clones, 65% to 70% of them singletons. The sample was CD4+ T cells sorted from blood, taken at week 0. The receptors derive from a human donor with alopecia areata.

This clone was counted between two and nine times. This rearrangement joins TRBV10-3 to TRBJ2-1; D is tentatively TRBD1 or TRBD2 (5 bases each). Germline V lookup: CDR1 ENHRY, CDR2 SYGVKD. The CDR3 is 11 residues long. V dropped 3 bases and J dropped 12 bases, with 9 bases sitting between them. The CDR3 coding sequence is TGTGCCATCAGTGATGGGACGATGCAGTTCTTC. This codes for CAISDGTMQFF.

The chain uses TRBV30 and TRBJ2-1, with D tentatively TRBD1 or TRBD2 (5 bases each). Trimming took off 3 bases at V and 5 bases at J, with 11 bases between the two ends. The CDR3 covers 13 residues. Looked up from germline, CDR1 is GTSNPN and CDR2 is SVGIG (reference sequence). The CDR3 is CAWSYGTDNEQFF. The CDR3 nucleotides read TGTGCCTGGAGCTATGGGACGGACAATGAGCAGTTCTTC.

The chain recombines TRBV30 with TRBJ1-5; D uncertain. This CDR3 has 13 amino acids. Germline lookup yields CDR1 GTSNPN and CDR2 SVGIG (reference sequence). The germline V and J ends were trimmed by 0 bases and 6 bases, with 9 bases remaining between them. CDR3 nucleotides: TGTGCCTGGAGTGTTCGGCGGGGTCAGCCCCAGCATTTT. It is translated as CAWSVRRGQPQHF.

The V call is TRBV29-1, the J call TRBJ2-3, with 12 positions matching TRBD2. Losses at the gene ends were 1 base for V and 4 bases for J; bases not matched to a gene: 3. The CDR3 covers 15 residues. In germline, CDR1 is SQVTM, CDR2 ANQGSEA. The CDR3 loop reads CSVEASGGAPDTQYF. In DNA form, the CDR3 reads TGCAGCGTTGAAGCTAGCGGGGGGGCCCCAGATACGCAGTATTTT.

At least ten counts were recorded for this clone. V and J are TRBV27 and TRBJ2-4; D possibly corresponds to TRBD1 (6 bases). CDR1 and CDR2 from the germline V gene are MNHEY and SMNVEV (reference sequence). The CDR3 consists of 14 residues. V shed 8 bases and J shed 9 bases, with 20 bases lying between them. CDR3 sequence (DNA): TGTGCCAGCGGAACACAGGGTTTTGGGGGCATTCAGTACTTC. It codes for CASGTQGFGGIQYF.

The V call is TRBV7-8, the J call TRBJ2-7; D possibly corresponds to TRBD1 (7 bases). This CDR3 comprises 14 residues. The germline V and J ends were trimmed by 1 base and 6 bases, with 13 bases remaining between them. Germline CDR1 is SGHVS and CDR2 is FQNEAQ. The CDR3 loop reads CASSLENRGGEQYF. As DNA, the CDR3 is TGTGCCAGCAGCTTAGAGAACAGGGGAGGCGAGCAGTACTTC.

The chain links TRBV20-1 to TRBJ2-7; no clear D gene. The CDR3 is 11 residues long. Trimming cost V 4 bases and J 4 bases, with 8 bases left between them. Germline values: CDR1 DFQATT, CDR2 SNEGSKA (reference sequence). The CDR3 here is CSATSGYEQYF. The CDR3 DNA sequence: TGCAGTGCTACCTCCGGGTACGAGCAGTACTTC.

The CDR3, as DNA: TGTGCCACCAGCAGAGATGACTCCCTGGGGGAGACCCAGTACTTC. Its translation is CATSRDDSLGETQYF. V and J are TRBV15 and TRBJ2-5; D remains ambiguous. CDR3 length: 15 amino acids. CDR1 LNHNV and CDR2 YYDKDF come from the germline V gene (reference sequence). Trimming shortened V by 0 bases and J by 5 bases, and 13 bases separated the two germline ends. The full variable domain, rest sourced from reference TRBV15 and TRBJ2-5, is DAMVIQNPRYQVTQFGKPVTLSCSQTLNHNVMYWYQQKSSQAPKLLFHYYDKDFNNEADTPDNFQSRRPNTSFCFLDIRSPGLGDTAMYLCATSRDDSLGETQYFGPGTRLLVL.

This chain joins TRBV30 and TRBJ1-2; no reliable D call. The germline gives CDR1 GTSNPN, CDR2 SVGIG (reference sequence). CDR3 length: 12 residues. V was pared by 4 bases and J by 4 bases, with 10 bases between. CDR3 DNA: TGTGCCTGGAATGGACCGTCCTATGGCTACACCTTC. As protein: CAWNGPSYGYTF.

This clone has a handful of counts. The chain joins TRBV4-3 to TRBJ2-1; D may match TRBD1 or TRBD2 (5 bases each). The length of the CDR3 is 14 residues. V dropped 4 bases and J dropped 5 bases, with 12 bases sitting between them. In germline, CDR1 is LGHNA, CDR2 YSLEER. CDR3 sequence: CASSLGTVNNEQFF. The CDR3 DNA sequence: TGCGCCAGCAGCCTAGGGACGGTTAACAATGAGCAGTTCTTC.

Regarding this clone: This sample also contains other DNA sequences that code for the same CDR3. V and J are TRBV29-1 and TRBJ1-1; no clear D gene. The CDR3 length is 13 residues. Trimming left V 4 bases short and J 0 bases short, with 9 bases between. The V gene's germline CDR1 is SQVTM and CDR2 ANQGSEA. As DNA, the CDR3 is TGCAGCGTTGTTAGAGTGATGAACACTGAAGCTTTCTTT. This gives the protein CSVVRVMNTEAFF.

The chain combines TRBV27 with TRBJ2-3, with unresolved D. The ends were cut back, 0 bases at V and 7 bases at J, with 17 bases in the middle. CDR1 and CDR2 from the germline V gene are MNHEY and SMNVEV (reference sequence). This CDR3 has 16 amino acids. The CDR3 nucleotides read TGTGCCAGCAGTTTATCAGGAACCCTAGGGCAAAATACGCAGTATTTT. Translated, it gives CASSLSGTLGQNTQYF.

This clone was found a few times. The chain combines TRBV7-2 with TRBJ2-5, with no clear D. CDR3 length equals 13 residues. V was clipped by 2 bases and J by 4 bases, with 8 bases between them. In germline, CDR1 is SGHTA, CDR2 FQGNSA. For the CDR3, the DNA is TGTGCCAGCAGCTTAAGTTTTACAGAGACCCAGTACTTC. Translated: CASSLSFTETQYF.

V and J are TRBV15 and TRBJ2-3; TRBD2 agrees at 11 bases. With 10 bases clipped from V and 3 bases from J, the junction kept 3 bases outside the gene matches. The CDR3 is 13 residues long. CDR1 and CDR2 (germline): LNHNV, YYDKDF (reference sequence). The CDR3 coding sequence is TGTGCCAGCCTAGCGGGGGGAACAGATACGCAGTATTTT. It specifies CASLAGGTDTQYF. Full variable domain (rest looked up from reference TRBV15 and TRBJ2-3): DAMVIQNPRYQVTQFGKPVTLSCSQTLNHNVMYWYQQKSSQAPKLLFHYYDKDFNNEADTPDNFQSRRPNTSFCFLDIRSPGLGDTAMYLCASLAGGTDTQYFGPGTRLTVL.

The gene calls are TRBV30 and TRBJ1-2; D unclear. The CDR3 is 12 residues long. Per germline, CDR1 GTSNPN and CDR2 SVGIG (reference sequence). V lost 1 base and J 5 bases, leaving 8 bases between the germline ends. The CDR3 here is CAWSGFAYGYTF. The CDR3 DNA reads TGTGCCTGGAGTGGGTTTGCGTATGGCTACACCTTC.

This clone was seen only once. The chain employs TRBV29-1 and TRBJ1-4, with D unresolved. The germline V gene encodes CDR1 SQVTM and CDR2 ANQGSEA. This CDR3 is built from 13 residues. Trimming took 5 bases from V and 0 from J, leaving 7 bases between them. The chain's CDR3 is CSVLGATNEKLFF. CDR3 DNA sequence: TGCAGCGTTCTCGGAGCAACTAATGAAAAACTGTTTTTT.

The chain carries TRBV29-1 and TRBJ1-1; the match to TRBD1 covers 9 bases. The CDR3 sequence is 13 residues long. The V gene's germline CDR1 is SQVTM and CDR2 ANQGSEA. The junction had 5 bases not matched to a gene; V was cut back by 6 bases and J by 3 bases. This CDR3 is CSVGDRAHTEAFF. CDR3 sequence (DNA): TGCAGCGTGGGGGACAGGGCCCACACTGAAGCTTTCTTT.

The chain couples TRBV10-3 to TRBJ2-3, with D unresolved. This CDR3 has 11 amino acids. Trimming took off 8 bases at V and 4 bases at J, with 7 bases between the two ends. Germline CDR1 is ENHRY and CDR2 is SYGVKD. CDR3 residues: CAISYSDTQYF. The CDR3 bases are TGTGCCATCTCATATTCAGATACGCAGTATTTT.

The rearrangement joins TRBV11-2 to TRBJ1-1; no reliable D call. V was shortened by 1 base and J by 0 bases, with 3 bases between the two germline ends. CDR3 length: 13 residues. CDR1 SGHAT and CDR2 FQNNGV come from the germline V gene. CDR3 nucleotide sequence: TGTGCCAGCAGCTTAGGGGTGAACACTGAAGCTTTCTTT. Translated, it gives CASSLGVNTEAFF.

V gene TRBV6-1 combines with J gene TRBJ2-7; D might be TRBD1 (5 bases). With 11 bases removed from V and 3 bases from J, the gap between germline ends came to 11 bases. CDR3 length equals 11 residues. Germline V gene lookup returns CDR1 MNHNS and CDR2 SASEGT. The CDR3 is CAAQQVYEQYF. Here the CDR3 DNA reads TGTGCCGCCCAACAGGTCTACGAGCAGTACTTC.

V gene TRBV29-1 combines with J gene TRBJ1-2; 8 bases are a match to TRBD1. V lost 6 bases, J lost 4 bases, and 4 bases stayed unmatched. This CDR3 contains 12 residues. The germline V gene encodes CDR1 SQVTM and CDR2 ANQGSEA. The CDR3 is CSVQGAPYGYTF. The CDR3 bases are TGCAGCGTCCAGGGGGCCCCCTATGGCTACACCTTC. Together with reference TRBV29-1 and TRBJ1-2, the CDR3 gives the full variable domain: SAVISQKPSRDICQRGTSLTIQCQVDSQVTMMFWYRQQPGQSLTLIATANQGSEATYESGFVIDKFPISRPNLTFSTLTVSNMSPEDSSIYLCSVQGAPYGYTFGSGTRLTVV.

This chain links TRBV12-5 with TRBJ2-3; D unresolved. The V and J ends lost 8 bases and 2 bases respectively, with 11 bases between them. From germline, CDR1 is LGHNT and CDR2 FRNRAP. The CDR3 extends over 13 amino acids. CDR3 loop: CASQWVDTDTQYF. Here the CDR3 DNA reads TGTGCTAGTCAGTGGGTAGACACAGATACGCAGTATTTT.

The genes are TRBV30 and TRBJ2-2, with D unclear. The germline V and J ends were trimmed by 1 base and 7 bases, with 7 bases remaining between them. The CDR3 sequence is 12 residues long. Germline V gene sequence: CDR1 GTSNPN, CDR2 SVGIG (reference sequence). CDR3: CAWSGFRGELFF. In nucleotides, the CDR3 is TGTGCCTGGAGTGGGTTTCGCGGGGAGCTGTTTTTT.

V gene TRBV5-5 combines with J gene TRBJ2-7; 10 bases align to TRBD1. This CDR3 region has 15 residues. The trim removed 4 bases at V and 5 bases at J, leaving 9 bases unmatched. From germline, CDR1 is SGHKS and CDR2 YYEKEE (reference sequence). The CDR3 is CASSDRRDRGHEQYF. The CDR3 region has the DNA TGTGCCAGCAGCGATCGCCGGGACAGGGGTCACGAGCAGTACTTC.

The chain combines TRBV5-1 with TRBJ2-2; no reliable D call. V lost 4 bases and J lost 7, with 11 bases in between. The CDR3 consists of 13 residues. Germline V lookup: CDR1 SGHRS, CDR2 YFSETQ. The CDR3 region has the DNA TGCGCCAGCAGCCCCCGGTGGGGCGGGGAGCTGTTTTTT. This gives the protein CASSPRWGGELFF.

The V gene is TRBV29-1, the J gene TRBJ1-3; tentatively, D is TRBD1 (5 bases). In germline, CDR1 is SQVTM, CDR2 ANQGSEA. Trimming pared 4 bases from V and 4 bases from J, leaving 20 bases between. The CDR3 spans 16 residues. CDR3 bases: TGCAGCGTTGCGGTGAGCGGGGCGGCCATAGGAAACACCATATATTTT. It specifies CSVAVSGAAIGNTIYF.

This rearrangement joins TRBV4-2 to TRBJ2-3; the D call may be TRBD1 or TRBD2 (6 bases each). The CDR3 consists of 16 residues. Trimming left V 0 bases short and J 5 bases short, with 15 bases between. CDR1 LGHNA and CDR2 YNFKEQ come from the germline V gene. The CDR3 loop is CASSQDEGGGLDTQYF. CDR3 DNA sequence: TGTGCCAGCAGCCAAGATGAAGGGGGAGGATTAGATACGCAGTATTTT.

The V and J genes are TRBV9 and TRBJ2-2; D is ambiguous. CDR1 is SGDLS and CDR2 is YYNGEE in the germline V gene. The CDR3 is made up of 14 amino acids. V lost 4 bases and J 2 bases, leaving 9 bases between the germline ends. The CDR3: CASSSRFNTGELFF. CDR3 sequence (DNA): TGTGCCAGCAGCTCCCGATTTAACACCGGGGAGCTGTTTTTT. Using reference TRBV9 and TRBJ2-2 for the parts outside the CDR3, the full variable domain is DSGVTQTPKHLITATGQRVTLRCSPRSGDLSVYWYQQSLDQGLQFLIQYYNGEERAKGNILERFSAQQFPDLHSELNLSSLELGDSALYFCASSSRFNTGELFFGEGSRLTVL.